This T cell receptor beta chain derives from a study of cytomegalovirus exposure and HLA in healthy donors. V was clipped by 7 bases and J by 4 bases, with 16 bases between them. The germline V gene encodes CDR1 MNHNS and CDR2 SASEGT. This CDR3 contains 14 residues. Study outcomes and limitations: In vitro, three CMV-associated chains proved specific for CMV antigens. Accurate prediction of HLA-A and HLA-B alleles (for most subjects) was reportedly achieved from TCR beta sequences.

Primers for the PCR totalled 60 Vbeta and 13 Jbeta. Produced via immunoSEQ multiplex PCR; TCRdb's table is partial and in-frame only. The table has approximately 130,000 clones, approximately 84% seen once; the top ten hold approximately 3%. About this clone itself: Its antigen remains unknown.

The TCR originated in a boy younger than 10 in good health and CMV-seronegative. The chain has TRBV6-1 and TRBJ1-2, with a tentative D call TRBD1 (6 bases). Sequences were obtained from PBMCs. The CDR3 spells CASTNQGHFYGYTF. As DNA, the CDR3 is TGTGCCAGCACCAACCAGGGGCATTTCTATGGCTACACCTTC.